The clone carrying this T cell receptor (beta chain) was counted only a few times. V lost 2 bases and J lost 5; bases outside the gene matches: 5. Per the germline V gene, CDR1 is SGHTA and CDR2 is FQGNSA. The CDR3 totals 16 residues. TCRdb re-derived calls from the PCR reads in MiXCR, one entry per CDR3 protein. The table includes more than 450,000 distinct CDR3 sequences, about a fifth detected once. This specimen belongs to a study of molecular identifiers for immune sequencing clone quantification. The specimen sequenced was naive CD8+ T cells from blood, with Jurkat cell RNA spiked in. The subset denotes: FACS-sorted CD8+CD4-CCR7+CD45RA+ naive T cells. This TCR was sampled from a human donor in good health. Some libraries in this study had Jurkat cell RNA spiked in. V is TRBV7-2 and J is TRBJ2-2; 10 nucleotides align to TRBD2. The CDR3 loop reads CASSLTLAGATGELFF. DNA of the CDR3: TGTGCCAGCAGCTTAACCCTAGCGGGAGCTACCGGGGAGCTGTTTTTT.